The 17 T cell receptor beta chains given below trace back to one sample, sequenced in a study of blood T cell repertoires in COVID-19. The data were produced by immunoSEQ multiplex PCR, yet TCRdb's version contains in-frame clones alone and is incomplete. The profile shows 210,000 or so clones, 85% to 90% of them singletons. Material: peripheral blood. These receptors were taken from a man aged 50 to 59 with acute or convalescent COVID-19.

The gene calls are TRBV7-2 and TRBJ1-1; the D gene is possibly TRBD1 (5 bases). The V gene's germline CDR1 is SGHTA and CDR2 FQGNSA. With 4 bases removed from V and 4 bases from J, the gap between germline ends came to 16 bases. The CDR3 is 15 residues long. The CDR3 DNA reads as TGTGCCAGCAGCTCCCGGGGGGGAGATGCCACTGAAGCTTTCTTT. Translation: CASSSRGGDATEAFF.

The sample holds one count of this clone. The chain couples TRBV10-3 to TRBJ1-1; D is perhaps TRBD1 (6 bases). Germline assignment: CDR1 ENHRY and CDR2 SYGVKD. The CDR3 is made up of 13 amino acids. Trimming left V 8 bases short and J 1 base short, with 11 bases between. The chain's CDR3 is CAISGQPNTEAFF. For the CDR3, the DNA is TGTGCCATCTCCGGACAGCCGAACACTGAAGCTTTCTTT.

The gene calls are TRBV7-9 and TRBJ2-7; 7 nucleotides match TRBD1. The V segment lost 1 base and the J segment 0 bases; nucleotides outside the gene matches: 0. From germline, CDR1 is SEHNR and CDR2 FQNEAQ (reference sequence). This CDR3 is built from 14 residues. CDR3 amino acids: CASSLGDSSYEQYV. CDR3 nucleotide sequence: TGTGCCAGCAGCTTAGGGGACAGCTCCTACGAGCAGTACGTC.

The rearrangement uses TRBV15 and TRBJ1-5, with D perhaps matching TRBD1 (6 bases). The CDR3 contains 15 residues. The ends were cut back, 0 bases at V and 5 bases at J, with 11 bases in the middle. Germline lookup yields CDR1 LNHNV and CDR2 YYDKDF (reference sequence). DNA of the CDR3: TGTGCCACCAGCAGAGATGCCAGGGGAGATCAGCCCCAGCATTTT. This gives the protein CATSRDARGDQPQHF.

The chain combines TRBV7-3 with TRBJ2-7; maybe TRBD1 (6 bases). Trimming took 2 bases from V and 6 from J, leaving 17 bases between them. This CDR3 region has 15 residues. Germline values: CDR1 SGHTA, CDR2 FQGTGA. The CDR3 loop is CASSLRDRPSSEQYF. In DNA form, the CDR3 reads TGTGCCAGCAGCTTACGCGACAGGCCCTCGAGCGAGCAGTACTTC.

This clone was picked up a small number of times. V gene TRBV6-1 combines with J gene TRBJ2-7; D is unresolved. Germline CDR1 reads MNHNS; CDR2 reads SASEGT. Trimming left V 2 bases short and J 0 bases short, with 8 bases between. This CDR3 region has 14 residues. For the CDR3, the DNA is TGTGCCAGCAGTGAAATGCGGAGCTCCTACGAGCAGTACGTC. Its translation: CASSEMRSSYEQYV.

The chain combines TRBV13 with TRBJ1-1; D unresolved. With 0 bases removed from V and 11 bases from J, the gap between germline ends came to 10 bases. The germline gives CDR1 PRHDT, CDR2 FYEKMQ (reference sequence). The CDR3 length is 12 residues. CDR3 residues: CASSLGSLGAFF. In DNA, the CDR3 is TGTGCCAGCAGCTTAGGCTCGCTCGGGGCTTTCTTT.

J is TRBJ1-1 and V is TRBV12-3 or TRBV12-4, with D possibly being TRBD1 (5 bases). Trimming pared 6 bases from V and 9 bases from J, leaving 17 bases between. The CDR3 covers 13 residues. The CDR3 loop is CASRPDAGFQAFF. CDR3 in DNA: TGTGCCAGCAGGCCCGATGCAGGGTTTCAAGCTTTCTTT.

The V gene is TRBV11-2, the J gene TRBJ1-1, with 8 bases identical to TRBD1. This CDR3 is built from 17 residues. Germline CDR1 and CDR2: SGHAT and FQNNGV. V was clipped by 4 bases and J by 5 bases; unmatched bases: 15. The CDR3: CASSSGQGRRTWTEAFF. The CDR3 DNA sequence: TGTGCCAGCAGCTCCGGACAGGGACGACGGACCTGGACTGAAGCTTTCTTT.

The chain uses TRBV6-5 and TRBJ1-1, with 10 bases matching TRBD1. Trimming cost V 7 bases and J 3 bases; bases outside gene matches: 8. The CDR3 totals 15 residues. The germline gives CDR1 MNHEY, CDR2 SVGAGI. In nucleotides, the CDR3 is TGTGCCAGCACCAAAAGACAGGGGGCGGACACTGAAGCTTTCTTT. Translation gives CASTKRQGADTEAFF.

The chain links TRBV7-9 to TRBJ1-4; TRBD1 is a possible D gene (5 bases). The CDR3 has 15 residues. V was pared by 5 bases and J by 4 bases, with 14 bases between. The germline V gene has CDR1 SEHNR and CDR2 FQNEAQ (reference sequence). DNA of the CDR3: TGTGCCAGCAGCCCTACTCCGGGACTTAATGAAAAACTGTTTTTT. This translates into CASSPTPGLNEKLFF.

V usage is TRBV6-2 or TRBV6-3 and J usage is TRBJ2-7; no clear D. The V and J ends lost 0 bases and 5 bases respectively, with 8 bases between them. The CDR3 runs 13 residues. Germline CDR1 MNHEY, CDR2 SVGEGT. The CDR3 is CASSYSRENEQYF. DNA for the CDR3: TGTGCCAGCAGTTACTCAAGAGAGAACGAGCAGTACTTC.

This CDR3 is CASSQPGQGTRFF. The CDR3 region has the DNA TGCGCCAGCAGCCAACCGGGACAGGGTACACGGTTCTTC. This chain connects TRBV4-1 to TRBJ2-1; 9 nucleotides align to TRBD1. Trimming took 2 bases from V and 15 from J; bases not matched to a gene: 8. This CDR3 is built from 13 residues. CDR1 and CDR2 from the germline V gene are MGHRA and YSYEKL.

This sequence joins TRBV23-1 and TRBJ1-6, with TRBD1 matching 9 bases. TRBV23-1 is an ORF; its function is uncertain. The CDR3 sequence is 18 residues long. The V segment lost 4 bases and the J segment 7 bases; nucleotides outside the gene matches: 14. The CDR3 coding sequence is TGCGCCAGCAGTCTGGAGGACCAACGACAGGGGGTAAATTCACCCCTCCACTTT. This gives the protein CASSLEDQRQGVNSPLHF.

The chain joins TRBV5-5 to TRBJ1-1, with 9 nucleotides matching TRBD1. Germline trimming cut 4 bases from V and 4 bases from J; bases unmatched to any gene: 2. This CDR3 spans 13 amino acids. Germline V gene sequence: CDR1 SGHKS, CDR2 YYEKEE (reference sequence). CDR3 loop: CASSATGGTEAFF. DNA of the CDR3: TGTGCCAGCAGCGCGACAGGGGGCACTGAAGCTTTCTTT.

CDR3 loop: CASSFGGNTEAFF. The CDR3 DNA reads as TGTGCCAGCAGTTTCGGGGGGAACACTGAAGCTTTCTTT. The rearrangement uses TRBV12-3 or TRBV12-4 and TRBJ1-1, with D possibly being TRBD1 (5 bases). Trimming left V 3 bases short and J 1 base short, with 6 bases between. This CDR3 has 13 amino acids.

The gene calls are TRBV7-2 and TRBJ2-5, with 9 positions matching TRBD1. With V trimmed by 3 bases and J by 5 bases, 7 bases remained unmatched. This CDR3 is 15 amino acids long. Germline CDR1 reads SGHTA; CDR2 reads FQGNSA. CDR3 sequence: CASSFGDREMETQYF. The CDR3 bases are TGTGCCAGCAGCTTCGGGGACAGGGAGATGGAGACCCAGTACTTC.